Sequencing of this T cell receptor (beta chain) was carried out in a study of regulatory T cells in long-lasting Graves disease (dated by TCRdb to the early 2020s). As for the study more broadly: Newly diagnosed Graves' disease patients had taken antithyroid drugs for less than 3 months. The study was registered as a clinical trial and conducted in China. This study used TCR sequencing and RNA sequencing of peripheral blood to compare persistent Graves' disease patients against newly diagnosed Graves' disease patients. A total of 33 samples underwent TCR sequencing: around 13 from persistent and about 20 from newly diagnosed Graves' disease patients. Overall results and qualifications from the work: TRBV28, TRBJ1-2 and TRBJ2-5 were preferentially used in persistent disease, while TRBV20-1 and TRBJ2-1 were favored in newly diagnosed disease. The authors noted that the small sample size was a limitation that may lower accuracy. Peripheral blood alone was examined, since thyroid tissue, which constituted the primary lesion, could not be accessed. Lower TCR Shannon entropy and fewer highly expanded clones were observed in persistent Graves' disease patients than in newly diagnosed patients, which suggested clonal expansion. Only the TCR beta chain was sequenced and analyzed. Patients with persistent disease shared more public clonotypes (over 2,500) than newly diagnosed patients did (around 930).

From cysteine to phenylalanine, the CDR3 is 16 amino acids long. The sequence is cut down to CDR3 DNA, 48 bases in frame from base 1. CDR1 and CDR2 (LGHDT, YNNKEL) derive from the germline V gene (reference sequence). V is cut back by 4 bases and J by 0 bases, with 8 bases in the junction unmatched. The label giving this sample's time point can be read as: newly diagnosed GD, antithyroid drugs for less than 3 months. For both TCR sequencing and RNA sequencing, RNA was extracted from PBMCs using TRIzol. Graves' disease was diagnosed according to American Thyroid Association guidelines. Patients were recruited from an endocrinology department in Xi'an, China. Each patient gave approximately 8.8 milliliters of peripheral blood, collected in an EDTA anticoagulant tube. PBMCs were isolated by Ficoll Paque Plus density gradient separation without further T cell sorting. RNA quality was checked with an Agilent 2100 Bioanalyzer and agarose gel, and concentration with a NanoDrop 2000.

Libraries were made using multiplex PCR. The sample was run on an Illumina HiSeq 4000. To build TCR beta libraries, CDR3 regions were amplified by Arm-PCR using iRepertoire HTBI primers. Gel purification was performed on PCR products prior to sequencing. The original methods were these. Gene usage analysis of CDR3 amino acid clonotypes relied on the roughly 60 TRBV and about 13 TRBJ segments identified across samples. COPE and FqMerger were used to merge filtered high-quality paired reads into contigs. Contigs were aligned with BLAST to IMGT TRBV, TRBD and TRBJ reference genes, and CDR3 was defined per IMGT. Any clonotype with a frequency above 0.1% was counted as a highly expanded clone. Shannon entropy was used to measure repertoire diversity, and the Gini coefficient was used to measure V-J evenness. A clonotype was considered public if more than one individual shared it. TCRdb reprocessed the public reads (quality trimming at Q25 with fastp, clone calling with MiXCR) and kept in-frame beta chains. Identical CDR3 proteins give one entry, which carries the most common genes and DNA. The V and J calls were not made by the authors but by TCRdb's processing. Across this sample there are approximately 470,000 distinct CDR3 sequences, with 15% to 20% seen only once. More than 10% of the sample is held by the ten biggest clonotypes.

This clonotype was detected many times. Which antigen it targets is not known. No base-level quality is on record; no much larger clone is a single base apart. This sample also belongs to another study, concerning T cells in Graves' hyperthyroidism and ophthalmopathy. As the second paper documents: Stable Graves' hyperthyroidism was defined as no progression to ophthalmopathy during 18 months of follow-up. Hyperthyroidism patients were newly diagnosed, had a disease duration of under 2 months, and were aged 18 to 65 years. The study excluded patients with uncontrolled infections, other autoimmune diseases, pregnancy or lactation. Diagnoses were based on clinical symptoms, serum thyroxine and TRAb, thyroid ultrasound and orbital computed tomography. The first round of RT-PCR for the TCR CDR3 was performed with the HTBI primer set and the Qiagen OneStep RT-PCR kit. Blood samples also contained most of the expanded thyroid clonotypes (frequency above 0.001), which suggests that blood repertoires may reflect thyroid immune responses. In cross-validation, a model built on a 13 V-J signature told ophthalmopathy apart from stable hyperthyroidism with roughly 87% sensitivity and 81% to 82% specificity, and in testing the same model reached 80%/75%. In validation, the model predicted progression to ophthalmopathy with 65% to 71% sensitivity and 72% to 85% specificity, a median of 6.5 months before onset. To identify distinguishing TCR V-J signatures, a discovery cohort of 90 to 100 patients was used, comprising some 45 with Graves' ophthalmopathy and under 60 with stable Graves' hyperthyroidism. Prospective prediction of ophthalmopathy was tested in an independent validation cohort of approximately 19 hyperthyroidism patients and 15 to 17 patients who later progressed to ophthalmopathy. The 100 discovery patients were divided at random into training and test sets in a 7:3 ratio. In addition, the study compared T-cell repertoires in thyroid tissue and in blood from about 6 Graves' hyperthyroidism patients. Once sampling was done, hyperthyroidism patients were given methimazole at a starting dose of 30 mg daily, whereas ophthalmopathy patients were given high-dose intravenous methylprednisolone. A second multiplex PCR round built the libraries, followed by size selection and purification. Paired-end sequencing of the libraries was performed with 100 bp reads on an Illumina HiSeq2000. SOAPnuke was used to process the raw data, throwing out any read that contained adapters or uncalled bases, had a mean Phred below 15, or lacked an exact constant-primer or identifier match. High-quality paired reads were merged using COPE v1.2.5, and each unique nucleotide sequence was defined as a clonotype. MiTCR v1.1 was used to align the clonotypes against IMGT TRBV, TRBD and TRBJ reference segments. Only V-J combinations with frequency above 0.0001, covering 98% to 99.2% of repertoires, were analysed. The TCS score was defined as the ratio of F50 (clonal expansion) to E x V (chaos), calculated using BLOSUM62-based TCRdist between CDR3 peptides within each V-J. Welch's t-statistics and random forest reduced some 510 V-J features to 10 to 15, which were used in a naive Bayes classifier (R e1071). No statistical method was used to fix the sample size in advance, and group allocation was not hidden from the investigators. The paper reports TCR Vbeta CDR3 sequencing of about 140 peripheral blood samples: around 41 ophthalmopathy, approximately 74 hyperthyroidism and 17 progressor patients.

The chain was built from TRBV3-1 and TRBJ1-2; the junction holds 7 bases that match TRBD1. This specimen consisted of peripheral blood mononuclear cells (PBMCs), obtained at new diagnosis, from a patient treated with antithyroid drugs. The sequence was obtained from a man aged 35 to 55 with Graves disease. Donor details come from another sample of the same person, matched by shared clones. The nucleotide sequence is TGTGCCAGCAGCCCCAGGACAGGAGCTACTAACTATGGCTACACCTTC. This sequence encodes CASSPRTGATNYGYTF.